This T cell receptor beta chain was captured by sequencing in a study of T cells in Graves' hyperthyroidism and ophthalmopathy. Study overall: Upon initial diagnosis and before any treatment, peripheral blood was collected. General observations from the study: Classification by a 13 V-J model distinguished ophthalmopathy from stable hyperthyroidism.

Germline V lookup: CDR1 MDHEN, CDR2 SYDVKM. This CDR3 is built from 13 residues. TCR beta CDR3 regions were amplified from RNA transcripts. HTBI primers drove first-round RT-PCR of the TCR CDR3. TCRdb re-called the multiplex PCR reads through MiXCR, storing one row per CDR3 protein. The sample holds under 350,000 distinct CDR3 sequences; approximately 15% are singletons and the top ten take 30% to 40%. This clonotype was seen ten or more times. Its antigen is not known. Germline and junction disagree at one end, which may indicate a read error. Sample: blood. The chain recombines TRBV28 with TRBJ2-7; no definite D call. The source of this sequence is a woman aged 40 to 55 with Graves' ophthalmopathy. CDR3 loop: CASSLYSHYGQYF. CDR3 DNA: TGTGCCAGCAGTTTATACAGCCACTACGGGCAGTACTTC.